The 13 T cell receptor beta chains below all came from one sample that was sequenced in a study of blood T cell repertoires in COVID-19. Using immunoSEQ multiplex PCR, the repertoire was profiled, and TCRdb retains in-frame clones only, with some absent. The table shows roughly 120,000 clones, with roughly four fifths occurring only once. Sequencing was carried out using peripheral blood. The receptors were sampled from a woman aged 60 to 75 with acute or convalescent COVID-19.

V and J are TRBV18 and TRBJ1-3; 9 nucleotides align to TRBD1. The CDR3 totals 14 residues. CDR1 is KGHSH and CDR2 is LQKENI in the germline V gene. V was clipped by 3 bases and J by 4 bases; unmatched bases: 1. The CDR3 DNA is TGTGCCAGCTCACCGGGACAGGGAGGAAACACCATATATTTT. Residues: CASSPGQGGNTIYF.

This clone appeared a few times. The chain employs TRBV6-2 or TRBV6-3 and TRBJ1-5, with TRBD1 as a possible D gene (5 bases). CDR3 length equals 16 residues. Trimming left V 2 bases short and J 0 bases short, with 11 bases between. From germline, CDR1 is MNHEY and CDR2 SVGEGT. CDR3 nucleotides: TGTGCCAGCAGTTACGAAGACAGATATAGCAATCAGCCCCAGCATTTT. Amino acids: CASSYEDRYSNQPQHF.

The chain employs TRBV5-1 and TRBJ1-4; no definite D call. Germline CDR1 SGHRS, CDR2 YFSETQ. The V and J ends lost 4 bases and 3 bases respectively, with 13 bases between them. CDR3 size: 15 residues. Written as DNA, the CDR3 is TGCGCCAGCAGCATAGGACTAAACTCTAATGAAAAACTGTTTTTT. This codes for CASSIGLNSNEKLFF.

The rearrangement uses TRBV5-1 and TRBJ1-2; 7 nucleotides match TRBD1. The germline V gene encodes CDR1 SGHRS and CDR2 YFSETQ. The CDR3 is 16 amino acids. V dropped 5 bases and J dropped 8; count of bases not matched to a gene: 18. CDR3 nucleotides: TGCGCCAGCAGTACTGGCGGAACGACAGGGAATGGGGGCTACACCTTC. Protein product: CASSTGGTTGNGGYTF.

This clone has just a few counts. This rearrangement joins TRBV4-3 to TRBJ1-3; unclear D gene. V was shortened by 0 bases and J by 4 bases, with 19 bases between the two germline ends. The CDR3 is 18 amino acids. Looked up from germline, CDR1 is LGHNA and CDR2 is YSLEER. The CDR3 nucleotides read TGCGCCAGCAGCCAAGATAACGACGGGTATCTCTCCGGAAACACCATATATTTT. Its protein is CASSQDNDGYLSGNTIYF.

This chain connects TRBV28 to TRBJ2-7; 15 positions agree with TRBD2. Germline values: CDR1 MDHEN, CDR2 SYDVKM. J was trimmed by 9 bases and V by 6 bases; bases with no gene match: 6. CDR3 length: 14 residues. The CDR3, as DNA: TGTGCCAGCAGATCCTGGGGACTAGCGGGGGGGCAGTACTTC. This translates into CASRSWGLAGGQYF.

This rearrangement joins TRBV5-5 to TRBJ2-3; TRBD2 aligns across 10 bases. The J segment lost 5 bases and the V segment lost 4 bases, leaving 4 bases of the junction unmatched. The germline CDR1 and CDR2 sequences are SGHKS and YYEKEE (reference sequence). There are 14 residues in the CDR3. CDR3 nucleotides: TGTGCCAGCAGCCATAGCGGGGGGATAGATACGCAGTATTTT. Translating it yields CASSHSGGIDTQYF.

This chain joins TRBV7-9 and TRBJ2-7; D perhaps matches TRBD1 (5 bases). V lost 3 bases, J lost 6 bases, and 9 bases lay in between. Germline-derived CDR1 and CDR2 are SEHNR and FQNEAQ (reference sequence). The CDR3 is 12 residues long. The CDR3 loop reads CASSFVGAEQYF. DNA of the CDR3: TGTGCCAGCAGCTTCGTAGGGGCCGAGCAGTACTTC.

The CDR3 DNA follows: TGTGCCAGCAGCTCATATGACACCTATGGCTACACCTTC. It yields the protein CASSSYDTYGYTF. V and J are TRBV7-9 and TRBJ1-2; D is unclear. This CDR3 spans 13 amino acids. Trimming pared 4 bases from V and 4 bases from J, leaving 10 bases between. CDR1 and CDR2 from the germline V gene are SEHNR and FQNEAQ (reference sequence).

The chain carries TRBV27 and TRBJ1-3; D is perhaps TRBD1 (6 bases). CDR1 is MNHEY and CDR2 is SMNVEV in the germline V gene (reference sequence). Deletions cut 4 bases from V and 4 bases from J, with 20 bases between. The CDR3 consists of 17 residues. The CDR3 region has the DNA TGTGCCAGCAGTTCCGAGATACAGGGAGTGGGGGGAAACACCATATATTTT. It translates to CASSSEIQGVGGNTIYF.

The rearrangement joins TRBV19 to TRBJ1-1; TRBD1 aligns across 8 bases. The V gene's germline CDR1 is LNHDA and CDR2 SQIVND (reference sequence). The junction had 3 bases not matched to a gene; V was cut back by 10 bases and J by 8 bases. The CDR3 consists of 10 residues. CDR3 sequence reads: CATGTGEAFF. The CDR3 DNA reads TGTGCCACCGGGACAGGAGAAGCTTTCTTT. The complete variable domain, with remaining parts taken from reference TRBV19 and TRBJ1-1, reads DGGITQSPKYLFRKEGQNVTLSCEQNLNHDAMYWYRQDPGQGLRLIYYSQIVNDFQKGDIAEGYSVSREKKESFPLTVTSAQKNPTAFYLCATGTGEAFFGQGTRLTVV.

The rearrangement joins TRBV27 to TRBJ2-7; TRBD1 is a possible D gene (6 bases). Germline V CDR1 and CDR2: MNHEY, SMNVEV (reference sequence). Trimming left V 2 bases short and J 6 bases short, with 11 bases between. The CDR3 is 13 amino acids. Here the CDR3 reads CASSLTTGAEQYF. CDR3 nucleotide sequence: TGTGCCAGCAGTTTAACGACAGGAGCCGAGCAGTACTTC.

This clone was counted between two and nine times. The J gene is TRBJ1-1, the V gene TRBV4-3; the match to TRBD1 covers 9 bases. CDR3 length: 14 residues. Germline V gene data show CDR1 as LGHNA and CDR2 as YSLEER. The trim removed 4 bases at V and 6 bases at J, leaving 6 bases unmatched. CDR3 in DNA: TGCGCCAGCAGCCTGGGACAGGGAGAGTCTGAAGCTTTCTTT. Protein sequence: CASSLGQGESEAFF.